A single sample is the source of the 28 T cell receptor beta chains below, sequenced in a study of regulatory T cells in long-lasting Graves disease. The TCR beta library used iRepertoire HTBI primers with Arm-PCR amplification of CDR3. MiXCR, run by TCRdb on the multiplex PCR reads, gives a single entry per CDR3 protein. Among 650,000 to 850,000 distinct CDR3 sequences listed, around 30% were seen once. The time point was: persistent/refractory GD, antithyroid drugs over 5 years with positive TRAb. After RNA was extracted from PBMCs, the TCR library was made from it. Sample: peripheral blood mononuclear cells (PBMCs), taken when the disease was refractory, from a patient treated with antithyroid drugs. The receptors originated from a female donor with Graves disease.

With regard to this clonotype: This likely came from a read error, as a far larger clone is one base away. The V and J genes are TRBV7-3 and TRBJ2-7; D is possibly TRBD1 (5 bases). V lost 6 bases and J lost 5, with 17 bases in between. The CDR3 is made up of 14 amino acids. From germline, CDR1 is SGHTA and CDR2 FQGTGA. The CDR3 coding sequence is TGTGCCAGCAGTGACTCATACAGGTCCCACGAGCAGTACTTC. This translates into CASSDSYRSHEQYF. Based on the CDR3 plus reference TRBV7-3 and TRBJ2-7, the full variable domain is GAGVSQTPSNKVTEKGKYVELRCDPISGHTALYWYRQSLGQGPEFLIYFQGTGAADDSGLPNDRFFAVRPEGSVSTLKIQRTERGDSAVYLCASSDSYRSHEQYFGPGTRLTVT.

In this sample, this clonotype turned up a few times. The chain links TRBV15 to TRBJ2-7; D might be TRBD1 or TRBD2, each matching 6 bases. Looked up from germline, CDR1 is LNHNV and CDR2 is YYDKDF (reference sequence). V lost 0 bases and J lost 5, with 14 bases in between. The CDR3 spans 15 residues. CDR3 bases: TGTGCCACCAGCAGAGATCTTTCGGGGGCGAACGAGCAGTACTTC. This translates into CATSRDLSGANEQYF.

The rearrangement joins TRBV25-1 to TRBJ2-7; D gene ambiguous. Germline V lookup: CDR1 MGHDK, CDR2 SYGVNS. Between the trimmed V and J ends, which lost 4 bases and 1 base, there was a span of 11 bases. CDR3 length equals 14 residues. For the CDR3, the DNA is TGTGCCAGCAGTGCCACCGGGCTATCCTACGAGCAGTACTTC. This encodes CASSATGLSYEQYF.

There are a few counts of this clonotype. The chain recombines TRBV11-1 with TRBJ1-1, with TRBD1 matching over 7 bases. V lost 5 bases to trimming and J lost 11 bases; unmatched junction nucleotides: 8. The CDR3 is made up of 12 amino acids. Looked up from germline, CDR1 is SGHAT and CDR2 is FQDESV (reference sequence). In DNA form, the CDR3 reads TGTGCCAGCAGCCGACCGACAGGGTCGGCTTTCTTT. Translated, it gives CASSRPTGSAFF. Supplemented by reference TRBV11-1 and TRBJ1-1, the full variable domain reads EAEVAQSPRYKITEKSQAVAFWCDPISGHATLYWYRQILGQGPELLVQFQDESVVDDSQLPKDRFSAERLKGVDSTLKIQPAELGDSAMYLCASSRPTGSAFFGQGTRLTVV.

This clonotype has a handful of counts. The CDR3 DNA reads TGTGCCAGCAACCTATCAGGGTTTTCCTACGAGCAGTACTTC. Its translation: CASNLSGFSYEQYF. The chain employs TRBV6-1 and TRBJ2-7; D may be TRBD1 (5 bases). Trimming removed 7 bases from V and 1 base from J, with 14 bases in between. This CDR3 comprises 14 residues. Germline V gives CDR1 MNHNS, CDR2 SASEGT.

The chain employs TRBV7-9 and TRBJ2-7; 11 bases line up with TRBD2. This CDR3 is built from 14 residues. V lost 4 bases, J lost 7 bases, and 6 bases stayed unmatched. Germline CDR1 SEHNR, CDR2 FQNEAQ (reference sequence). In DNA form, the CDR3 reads TGTGCCAGCAGCTCGGTAGCGGGAGGGCGAGAGCAGTACTTC. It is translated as CASSSVAGGREQYF.

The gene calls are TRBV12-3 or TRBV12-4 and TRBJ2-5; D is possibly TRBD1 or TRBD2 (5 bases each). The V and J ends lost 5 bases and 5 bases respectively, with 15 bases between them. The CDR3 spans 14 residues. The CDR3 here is CASSPSVWGETQYF. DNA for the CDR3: TGTGCCAGCAGTCCCTCCGTATGGGGGGAGACCCAGTACTTC.

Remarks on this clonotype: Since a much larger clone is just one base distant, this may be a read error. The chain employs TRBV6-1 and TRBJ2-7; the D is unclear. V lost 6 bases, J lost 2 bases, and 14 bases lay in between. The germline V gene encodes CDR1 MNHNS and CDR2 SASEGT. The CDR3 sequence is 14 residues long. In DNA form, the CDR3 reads TGTGCCAGCAGCTTACGTGAGACTCCCTACGAGCAGTACTTC. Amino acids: CASSLRETPYEQYF.

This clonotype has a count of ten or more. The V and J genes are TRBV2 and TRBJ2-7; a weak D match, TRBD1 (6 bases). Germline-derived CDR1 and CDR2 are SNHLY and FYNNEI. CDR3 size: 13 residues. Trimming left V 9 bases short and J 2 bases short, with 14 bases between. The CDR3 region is CASGTPRTYEQYF. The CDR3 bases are TGTGCCAGTGGGACACCACGAACCTACGAGCAGTACTTC.

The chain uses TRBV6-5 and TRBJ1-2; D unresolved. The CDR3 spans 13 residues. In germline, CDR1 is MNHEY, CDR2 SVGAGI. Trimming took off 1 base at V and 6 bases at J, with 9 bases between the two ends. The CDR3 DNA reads TGTGCCAGCAGTTACTACGGAGAAGATGGCTACACCTTC. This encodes CASSYYGEDGYTF.

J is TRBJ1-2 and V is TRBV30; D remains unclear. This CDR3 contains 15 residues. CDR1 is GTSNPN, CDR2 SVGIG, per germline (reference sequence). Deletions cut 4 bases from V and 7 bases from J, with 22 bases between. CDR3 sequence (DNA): TGTGCCTGGACGCCTGTAGTTTCCGTCATCGGTGGCTACACCTTC. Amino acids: CAWTPVVSVIGGYTF.

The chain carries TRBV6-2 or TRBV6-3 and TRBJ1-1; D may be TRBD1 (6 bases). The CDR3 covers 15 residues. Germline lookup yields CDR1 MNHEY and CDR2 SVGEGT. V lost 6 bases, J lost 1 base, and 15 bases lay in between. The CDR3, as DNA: TGTGCCAGCAGGGAATTCACAGGGCCGAACACTGAAGCTTTCTTT. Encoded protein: CASREFTGPNTEAFF.

CDR3 protein: CASGVASGRTYEQYF. Here the CDR3 DNA reads TGCGCCAGCGGGGTGGCTAGCGGGAGGACCTACGAGCAGTACTTC. This rearrangement joins TRBV5-1 to TRBJ2-7; 11 bases are shared with TRBD2. The CDR3 loop spans 15 amino acids. Germline-derived CDR1 and CDR2 are SGHRS and YFSETQ. The trim removed 7 bases at V and 2 bases at J, leaving 8 bases unmatched.

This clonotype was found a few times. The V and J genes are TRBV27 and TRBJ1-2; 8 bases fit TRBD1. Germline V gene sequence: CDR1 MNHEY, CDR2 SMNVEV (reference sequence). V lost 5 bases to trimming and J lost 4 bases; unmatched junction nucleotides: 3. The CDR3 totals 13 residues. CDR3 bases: TGTGCCAGCAGTCGGACAGGGATCTATGGCTACACCTTC. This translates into CASSRTGIYGYTF.

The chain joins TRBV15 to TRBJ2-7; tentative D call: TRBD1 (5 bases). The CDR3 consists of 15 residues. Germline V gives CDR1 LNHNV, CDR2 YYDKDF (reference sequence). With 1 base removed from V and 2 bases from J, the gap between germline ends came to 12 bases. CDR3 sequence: CATSRGQQGAYEQYF. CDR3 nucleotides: TGTGCCACCAGCAGAGGACAGCAAGGTGCCTACGAGCAGTACTTC.

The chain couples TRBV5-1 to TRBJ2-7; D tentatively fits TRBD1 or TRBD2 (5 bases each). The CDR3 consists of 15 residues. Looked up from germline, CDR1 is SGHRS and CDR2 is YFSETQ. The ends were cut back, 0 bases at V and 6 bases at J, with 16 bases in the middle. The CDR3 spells CASSLEGRELGEQYF. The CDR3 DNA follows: TGCGCCAGCAGCTTGGAGGGCAGGGAGTTAGGCGAGCAGTACTTC.

CDR3 DNA sequence: TGCAGCGCGCTACCGGGACTAGGGTGGGGGGGCTCCTACGAGCAGTACTTC. Translated, it gives CSALPGLGWGGSYEQYF. The V and J genes are TRBV29-1 and TRBJ2-7; 8 bases align to TRBD2. V shed 7 bases, J shed 0 bases, and the junction held 17 bases outside the gene matches. CDR1 and CDR2 from the germline V gene are SQVTM and ANQGSEA. The CDR3 runs 17 residues.

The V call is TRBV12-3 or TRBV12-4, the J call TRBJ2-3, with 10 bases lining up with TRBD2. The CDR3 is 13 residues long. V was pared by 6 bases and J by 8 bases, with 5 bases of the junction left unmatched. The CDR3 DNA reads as TGTGCCAGCAGATCTAGCGGGAGTAGTACGCAGTATTTT. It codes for CASRSSGSSTQYF.

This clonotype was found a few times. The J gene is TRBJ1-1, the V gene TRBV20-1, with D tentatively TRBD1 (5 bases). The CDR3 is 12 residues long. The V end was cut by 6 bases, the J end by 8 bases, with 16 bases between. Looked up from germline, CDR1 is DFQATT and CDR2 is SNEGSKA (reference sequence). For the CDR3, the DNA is TGCAGTGCCAAAAATCCGGGACGGGAAGCTTTCTTT. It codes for CSAKNPGREAFF.

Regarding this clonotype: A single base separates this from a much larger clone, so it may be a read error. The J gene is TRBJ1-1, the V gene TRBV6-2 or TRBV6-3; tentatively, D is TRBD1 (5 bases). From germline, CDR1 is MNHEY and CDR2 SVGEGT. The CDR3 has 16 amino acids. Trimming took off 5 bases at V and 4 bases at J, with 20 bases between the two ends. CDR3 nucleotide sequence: TGTGCCAGCAGTGAAGATAGGTGGGGCATGAGCACTGAAGCTTTCTTT. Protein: CASSEDRWGMSTEAFF.

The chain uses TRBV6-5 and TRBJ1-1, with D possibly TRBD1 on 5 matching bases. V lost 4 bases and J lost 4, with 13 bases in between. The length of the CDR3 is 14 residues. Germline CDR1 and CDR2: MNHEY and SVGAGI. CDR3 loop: CASSFGGEGTEAFF. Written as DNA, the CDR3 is TGTGCCAGCAGTTTTGGGGGTGAGGGCACTGAAGCTTTCTTT.

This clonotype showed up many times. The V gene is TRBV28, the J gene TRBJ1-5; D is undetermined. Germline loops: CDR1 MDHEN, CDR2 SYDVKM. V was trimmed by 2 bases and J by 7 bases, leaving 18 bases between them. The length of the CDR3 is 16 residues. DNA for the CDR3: TGTGCCAGCAGTTTAATCGGAACGCCCACGGGGCAGCCCCAGCATTTT. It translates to CASSLIGTPTGQPQHF.

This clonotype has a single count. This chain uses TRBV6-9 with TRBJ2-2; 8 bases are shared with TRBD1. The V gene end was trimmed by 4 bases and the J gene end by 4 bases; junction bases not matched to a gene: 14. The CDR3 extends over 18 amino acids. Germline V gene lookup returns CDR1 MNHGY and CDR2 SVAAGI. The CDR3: CASSLRQGAVVSTGELFF. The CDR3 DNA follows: TGTGCCAGCAGTTTAAGGCAGGGGGCGGTGGTGAGCACCGGGGAGCTGTTTTTT.

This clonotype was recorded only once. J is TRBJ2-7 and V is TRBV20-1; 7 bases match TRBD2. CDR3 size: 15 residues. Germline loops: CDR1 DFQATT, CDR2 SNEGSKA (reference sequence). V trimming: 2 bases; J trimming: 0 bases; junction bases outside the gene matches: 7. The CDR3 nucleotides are TGCAGTGCTAGACCCCGGGACTATAGCTCCTACGAGCAGTACTTC. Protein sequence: CSARPRDYSSYEQYF.

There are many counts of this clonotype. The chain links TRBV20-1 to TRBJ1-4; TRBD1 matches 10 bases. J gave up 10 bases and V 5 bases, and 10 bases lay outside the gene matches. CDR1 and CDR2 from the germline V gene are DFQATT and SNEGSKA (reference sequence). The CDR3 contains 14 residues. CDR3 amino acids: CSAAELGQGGKLFF. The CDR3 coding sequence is TGCAGTGCTGCCGAACTTGGACAGGGGGGAAAACTGTTTTTT.

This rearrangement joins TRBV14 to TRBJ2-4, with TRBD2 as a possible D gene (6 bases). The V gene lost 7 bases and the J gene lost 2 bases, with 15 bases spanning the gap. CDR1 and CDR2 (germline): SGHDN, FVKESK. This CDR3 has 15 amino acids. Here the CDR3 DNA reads TGTGCCAGCAACGGAGGGCCGAGGTCCAAAAACATTCAGTACTTC. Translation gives CASNGGPRSKNIQYF.

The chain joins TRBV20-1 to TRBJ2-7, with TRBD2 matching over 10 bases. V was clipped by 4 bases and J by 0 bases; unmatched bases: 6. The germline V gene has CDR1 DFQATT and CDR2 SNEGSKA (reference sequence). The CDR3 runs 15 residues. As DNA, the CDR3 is TGCAGTGCTACCATACCTAGCGGGAGCTCCTACGAGCAGTACTTC. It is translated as CSATIPSGSSYEQYF.

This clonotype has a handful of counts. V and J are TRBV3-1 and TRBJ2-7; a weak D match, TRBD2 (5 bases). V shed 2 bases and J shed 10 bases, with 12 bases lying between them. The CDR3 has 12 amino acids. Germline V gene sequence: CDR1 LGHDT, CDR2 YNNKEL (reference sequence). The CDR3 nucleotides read TGTGCCAGCAGCCAACTGATGACTACCCAGTACTTC. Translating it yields CASSQLMTTQYF.